This T cell receptor beta chain originates from a study of cytomegalovirus exposure and HLA in healthy donors (dated by TCRdb to 2017 to 2019). Regarding the complete study: An earlier analysis of approximately 640 of the donors reported more than 250 Gb of sequence data and roughly 110 million unique TCR beta sequences from some 180 million T cells. Across approximately 400 genotyped donors of the cohort, an average of roughly 230,000 unique TCR beta nucleotide sequences per donor were sequenced, and roughly 20% of those sequences were non-productive. Alongside the repertoire data, information on donor age, sex, ethnicity and CMV serostatus was compiled. A later genetic analysis took genome-wide SNP genotypes for about three fifths of the 666 donors and used that subset as a discovery cohort. An earlier analysis of some 600 of the donors applied high-throughput TCR beta sequencing to assess whether each TCR beta V gene segment acted as functional or pseudogenic. Besides the first cohort of around 700 subjects, a separate validation cohort made up of roughly 120 different subjects was used. To study patterns of TCR occurrence, a later analysis re-analyzed previously published TCR beta repertoires from 600 to 750 donors and added high-resolution HLA genotyping. Using immunosequencing, the study profiled T cell repertoires from about 650 subjects and related those repertoires to cytomegalovirus serostatus. The aim of the study was to test whether cataloging public T cell receptors could identify signatures of past pathogen exposure. Of the roughly 400 genotyped donors, around 81% fell in the genetic ancestry cluster associated with self-reported Caucasian donors. In the later analysis, no new phenotypic data were used to find candidate immune exposures; instead, reliance was placed on TCR beta sequences and their occurrence across donors. All discovery cohort repertoires had been generated using a single sequencing platform. About 5 DR-DQ haplotypes were handled as single units for association and clustering, since linkage in the cohort was strong. The number of typed donors differed by locus: about 620-630 for A, B, C, DRB1 and DQB1; approximately 520 for DQA1; about 600 for DPA1; and around 450 for DPB1. HLA typing included class I and class II loci at four-digit resolution. An early release covering 550 to 700 HLA-typed donors comprised approximately 300 gigabases of sequencing data and 65 million to 100 million unique TCR sequences. To predict cytomegalovirus infection status, the study combined high-throughput TCR immunosequencing, statistical association of individual TCRs with disease status, and machine learning. Here is what the overall study found, with its caveats: In a later analysis, most CMV-associated TCR beta chains were found to appear HLA-restricted, with HLA associations seemingly driven largely by CMV exposure. Assigning TCR associations to individual alleles was difficult when HLA alleles, especially DR and DQ, strongly co-occurred. Only TCR beta chains were sequenced in this cohort, and the absence of alpha or paired-chain data limited detectable features. A later analysis found that HLA-associated TCR beta chains were more clonally expanded and had lower generation probabilities than equally common non-associated chains. In an earlier analysis of 587 of the donors, most TCR beta V segments appeared in productive rearrangements about 87% or about 30% of the time, broadly matching IMGT annotations. The authors suggested that the approach could potentially be generalized to other disease states and immunological phenotypes. In the study, some 180 TCR beta chains were listed as associated with cytomegalovirus. Because counts were too low, seventeen rarely observed V segments, including chromosome 9 orphons, were left out of the earlier analysis of approximately 500 of the donors. In a later genetic analysis, fewer N-insertions in productive TCRs were reported among donors in an Asian-associated ancestry cluster than the roughly 700-donor mean. The classifier was reported to diagnose cytomegalovirus status with high specificity and sensitivity in both the original and validation cohorts. A cluster of highly shared sequence variants was judged likely to be a technical artifact of the sequencing pipeline. Because HLA typing was unavailable for some donors at each locus, only the typed subset was used in association tests. Roughly uniform sequencing depth across donors was assumed in presence/absence analyses, although this assumption may not hold. In a later analysis, the rate of TCR association differed among HLA loci, with DRB1 alleles having the most associated TCRs and HLA-C alleles having the fewest. CMV serostatus was the only immune exposure information available for the cohort. Some IMGT-functional V segments, including TRBV6-2 and TRBV6-3, could not be told apart with the 87-base-pair reads, so those segments were excluded. At a false discovery rate of 0.05, a later analysis linked some 18,000 TCR beta sequences to specific HLA alleles. An association between a missense DCLRE1C variant and V-gene and J-gene trimming of TCR beta chains was found in a later genetic analysis and replicated in an independent cohort. In vitro tests confirmed that three of the cytomegalovirus-associated TCR beta chains recognize cytomegalovirus antigens. A further reported finding was that TCR beta sequences accurately predicted the HLA-A and HLA-B alleles for most subjects in the first cohort. Most TCR sequences were observed very rarely across donors, whereas some public TCRs were present in many individuals. Correlated functional status among segregating V segments might be attributable to linkage disequilibrium, but an unknown experimental factor could not be ruled out. Several of the top co-occurrence clusters appeared to be linked to parvovirus B19, influenza, CMV and Epstein-Barr virus, according to a later analysis.

The cohort was made up of roughly 670 healthy bone marrow donors. At the time of sampling, all cohort members were nominally healthy, though unrecorded immune exposures were likely present. The donor tested CMV seropositive, placing the donor among the 250 to 300 seropositive members of the cohort. A peripheral blood sample was collected from each donor, and TCR beta sequencing was performed on peripheral blood mononuclear cells. Genomic DNA extraction from the blood cell samples was performed with the Qiagen DNeasy Blood Extraction Kit. As to this clone: The antigen this receptor binds is unknown. Base-call qualities are not available, and no considerably larger clone is one nucleotide away.

Library preparation was by the immunoSEQ multiplex PCR assay. For the multiplex PCR, a mixture combining 60 forward primers for TCR Vbeta segments and 13 reverse primers for TCR Jbeta segments was used. Amplification of the CDR3 region of rearranged TCR beta genes was performed with a multiplex PCR assay on genomic DNA. On the Illumina HiSeq System, the amplified TCR beta libraries were sequenced as 87-base-pair reads. Regarding the original processing steps: In a later analysis, 77 million or so unique TCR beta chains were counted across the roughly 670 repertoires, and about 10 million of these chains were shared by at least two donors. Raw reads were error-corrected and collapsed into unique sequences with a nearest-neighbor algorithm that merged closely related sequences to remove PCR and sequencing errors. Alignment of CDR3 sequences to IMGT reference sequences was used to assign V, D and J gene segments. For a sequence to be retained, a match of at least six nucleotides was required to both a V gene segment and a J gene segment. A rearrangement counted as productive if the CDR3 had no stop codons and remained in frame with V and J, and every other rearrangement counted as non-productive. CDR3 was defined by IMGT convention, running from the second conserved V-encoded cysteine to the conserved J-encoded phenylalanine. The earlier analysis of 500 to 650 of the donors excluded any sequence lacking an unambiguous match to a single V gene segment. In an earlier analysis of around 600 of the donors, V segments were called functional above 56.7% productive rearrangements and were called segregating when the between-donor standard deviation exceeded 5%. A statistical classification framework was developed to diagnose cytomegalovirus status using the catalog of TCR beta chain sequences. A later analysis assigned V and J genes by comparing TCR nucleotide sequences with IMGT/GENE-DB human TR gene sequences. The TCRdist pipeline was used in a later analysis to assign CDR3 sequences and most-parsimonious VDJ recombination scenarios. In a later analysis, each TCR beta chain was defined by its CDR3 amino acid sequence together with its V-gene family, and reads lacking a unique V-gene family were excluded. A later analysis removed 550 to 650 highly shared, low-generation-probability nucleotide sequences to deal with suspected cross-contamination and a sequencing artifact. For each public chain, a later analysis derived a clonal expansion index from normalized ranks of inferred template counts within each repertoire. In a later analysis, generation probabilities were computed using a VDJ recombination model fitted to out-of-frame rearrangements, and the results were checked against IGoR. Hypergeometric tests were used in a later analysis to score TCR-TCR, TCR-HLA and TCR-CMV co-occurrence, with a repertoire-size bias correction applied to the TCR pairs. In a later analysis, false discovery rates were estimated by permuting HLA or CMV assignments 20 times. In a later analysis, co-occurring TCRs were grouped with DBSCAN, and TCRdist sequence similarity was added when clustering was performed within HLA-allele-positive subsets. Repertoires with fewer than 30,000 or more than 120,000 public chains were left out of co-occurrence clustering, as were several repertoires with anomalous nucleotide sharing. Not all clones reach the TCRdb copy of this immuneACCESS table, which keeps in-frame sequences only. Checked studies attribute under half of the gap to unresolved V genes and leave the rest unexplained. That table gives V, J and clone size, and the DNA gave D and trimming. This sample holds about 160,000 clones; about 80% were observed only once. The top ten clones comprise just under 1% of the sample.

Including the terminal cysteine and phenylalanine, the CDR3 comprises 14 residues. The DNA shown is the 42-base CDR3, in frame from base 1. At the junction V is shortened by 6 bases and J by 6 bases; bases outside the gene matches: 5. Per the germline V gene (reference sequence), SEHNR is the CDR1 and FQNEAQ is the CDR2. The sample taken for sequencing was PBMCs. The clonotype comes from a woman in her forties or fifties in good health and CMV-seropositive. The chain was built from TRBV7-9 and TRBJ2-2, and TRBD1 aligns with 9 junction nucleotides. The CDR3 corresponds to CASRSDRGSGELFF. DNA sequence: TGTGCCAGCAGGTCGGACAGGGGCTCCGGGGAGCTGTTTTTT.